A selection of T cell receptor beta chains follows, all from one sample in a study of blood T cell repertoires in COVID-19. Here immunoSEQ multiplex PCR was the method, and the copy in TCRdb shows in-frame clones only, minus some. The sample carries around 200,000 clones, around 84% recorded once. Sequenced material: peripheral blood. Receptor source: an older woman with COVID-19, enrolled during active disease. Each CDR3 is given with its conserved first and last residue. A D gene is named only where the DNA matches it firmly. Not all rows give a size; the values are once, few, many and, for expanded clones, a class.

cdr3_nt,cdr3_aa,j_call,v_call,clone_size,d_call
TGTGCCAGCAGCCAAGGCGGGGGCCCCCCTGGCTACACCTTC,CASSQGGGPPGYTF,TRBJ1-2,TRBV3-1/TRBV3-2,-,-
TGTGCCCCGCTTGGGGACAGGGATAGGGCTTTCTTT,CAPLGDRDRAFF,TRBJ1-1,TRBV24-1,-,TRBD1
TGTGCCAGCACCCGGGACTACCTCACAGATACGCAGTATTTT,CASTRDYLTDTQYF,TRBJ2-3,TRBV2,-,TRBD2
TGTGCCAGCAGCTCCCCTAATCAGCCCCAGCATTTT,CASSSPNQPQHF,TRBJ1-5,TRBV7-9,-,-
TGTGCCAGCAGCTTAGCCGGAGCCACAAATTCACCCCTCCACTTT,CASSLAGATNSPLHF,TRBJ1-6,TRBV7-2,-,-
TGTGCCAGCTCCACAACTTCTGTTTGGGGGCTCTATGGCTACACCTTC,CASSTTSVWGLYGYTF,TRBJ1-2,TRBV2,-,-
TGTGCCAGCAGCTTAGGTCTGACAGGATTCGCGGACACTGAAGCTTTCTTT,CASSLGLTGFADTEAFF,TRBJ1-1,TRBV11-2,-,-
TGTGCCACTCAGGGCGCGTTTGTGAGGCCCCAGCATTTT,CATQGAFVRPQHF,TRBJ1-5,TRBV19,-,-
TGCAGTGCTAGAACCGTAGTGGCCCAGTACTTC,CSARTVVAQYF,TRBJ2-5,TRBV20-1,-,-
TGTGCCAGCAGTGCAAGGGACAGGGCGGGGGCCGGGGAGCTGTTTTTT,CASSARDRAGAGELFF,TRBJ2-2,TRBV2,-,TRBD1
TGTGCCAGCAGTTACTCCCGCAGCCAAGAGACCCAGTACTTC,CASSYSRSQETQYF,TRBJ2-5,TRBV6-5,-,-
TGTGCCACCAGCAGCAGCCCAGGACTATCGCGGTGGGAGACCCAGTACTTC,CATSSSPGLSRWETQYF,TRBJ2-5,TRBV15,-,-
TGTGCCAGCAGCTTAATTTCCTCCGGCTACACCTTC,CASSLISSGYTF,TRBJ1-2,TRBV13,-,-
TGTGCCACCAGTGATTTAGGGCAGGGGGCTATAGATACGCAGTATTTT,CATSDLGQGAIDTQYF,TRBJ2-3,TRBV24-1,-,TRBD1
TGTGCCAGCAGATCTGACAGCGAGAACGAGCAGTACTTC,CASRSDSENEQYF,TRBJ2-7,TRBV13,-,-
TGCAGCCTAGCAAACGGCTCCTACGAGCAGTACTTC,CSLANGSYEQYF,TRBJ2-7,TRBV29-1,few,-
TGTGCCAGCAGTTTATCCGTGACTAGCACAGATACGCAGTATTTT,CASSLSVTSTDTQYF,TRBJ2-3,TRBV28,-,-
TGCGCCAGCAGCCACGAAGGGAGGACAGGGGGCTCCGGGGAGCTGTTTTTT,CASSHEGRTGGSGELFF,TRBJ2-2,TRBV4-1,-,TRBD1
TGTGCCAGCTTAAGGGGAGGTTATGGCTACACCTTC,CASLRGGYGYTF,TRBJ1-2,TRBV25-1,-,-
TGCGCCAGCAGCTTATGGACTAGCGGGAATAGAGGCGGTGAGCAGTTCTTC,CASSLWTSGNRGGEQFF,TRBJ2-1,TRBV5-1,-,TRBD2
TGTGCCAGCAGCGTTGTAGGGCGGGCCACTGAAGCTTTCTTT,CASSVVGRATEAFF,TRBJ1-1,TRBV9,few,-
TGTGCCAGCAGTTATATACCGACAGGGAGCTATGGCTACACCTTC,CASSYIPTGSYGYTF,TRBJ1-2,TRBV27,-,TRBD1
TGTGCCAGCAGACAAGGGGGCTCGTTCGGCTACACCTTC,CASRQGGSFGYTF,TRBJ1-2,TRBV28,-,TRBD1
TGTGCCAGTAGTATCAACAATGAGCAGTTCTTC,CASSINNEQFF,TRBJ2-1,TRBV19,once,-
TGTGCCAGCATACAGGGTCCCGTATACAATGAGCAGTTCTTC,CASIQGPVYNEQFF,TRBJ2-1,TRBV28,-,-
TGTGCCAGCAGCCCCGGGAACACCATATATTTT,CASSPGNTIYF,TRBJ1-3,TRBV3-1/TRBV3-2,-,-
TGTGCCATCAGGGGGCCCGGGAATTCACCCCTCCACTTT,CAIRGPGNSPLHF,TRBJ1-6,TRBV10-3,-,-
TGTGCCAGTAGTATGCTTTTACTAGCGAGCACAGATACGCAGTATTTT,CASSMLLLASTDTQYF,TRBJ2-3,TRBV19,-,TRBD2
TGTGCCAGCAGCCAGGGGTTCACAGATACGCAGTATTTT,CASSQGFTDTQYF,TRBJ2-3,TRBV12-3/TRBV12-4,-,-
TGTGCCAGCAGCCATACCGGGACAGGGGGCAAGGGGACCCAGTACTTC,CASSHTGTGGKGTQYF,TRBJ2-5,TRBV3-1/TRBV3-2,once,TRBD1
TGTGCCAGCGAACAGGGGAGCAATCAGCCCCAGCATTTT,CASEQGSNQPQHF,TRBJ1-5,TRBV2,-,TRBD1
TGTGCCAGTAGTATAGAGGGAGCGGGTAGGCAAGAGACCCAGTACTTC,CASSIEGAGRQETQYF,TRBJ2-5,TRBV19,-,-
TGTGCCAGCAGTTTCGTCACGGGGGGCAATGAGCAGTTCTTC,CASSFVTGGNEQFF,TRBJ2-1,TRBV27,-,TRBD2
TGTGCCAGCAGTCGGGGGGGAAGCACAGATACGCAGTATTTT,CASSRGGSTDTQYF,TRBJ2-3,TRBV25-1,few,TRBD2
TGTGCCAGCAGCGTAGCCGGGACAGAAGCTAACTATGGCTACACCTTC,CASSVAGTEANYGYTF,TRBJ1-2,TRBV9,-,TRBD1
TGTGCCAGCAGCCAATTGAGAACAGCCTTAACTTATGGCTACACCTTC,CASSQLRTALTYGYTF,TRBJ1-2,TRBV16,-,-
TGTGCCATCAGTCCCGGGACAGGGACCTACAATGAGCAGTTCTTC,CAISPGTGTYNEQFF,TRBJ2-1,TRBV10-3,-,TRBD1
TGTGCCAGCAGCCGACGGGGGGCCCTCAATGAGCAGTTCTTC,CASSRRGALNEQFF,TRBJ2-1,TRBV7-3,once,-
TGCAGCGTAAACAAGGGACAGATGCTTTACAATGAGCAGTTCTTC,CSVNKGQMLYNEQFF,TRBJ2-1,TRBV29-1,-,TRBD1
TGTGCCTGGAGCACGGGACAGGGAGGAGGTCAGCCCCAGCATTTT,CAWSTGQGGGQPQHF,TRBJ1-5,TRBV30,few,TRBD1
TGTGCCAGCTTGGGACTCTACGAGCAGTACTTC,CASLGLYEQYF,TRBJ2-7,TRBV2,-,-
TGTGCCAGCAGCTTAGCCCCGAATCAGCCCCAGCATTTT,CASSLAPNQPQHF,TRBJ1-5,TRBV11-2,-,-
TGTGCCAGCAGCCAGACTAGCGGGAAGGGCTACGAGCAGTACTTC,CASSQTSGKGYEQYF,TRBJ2-7,TRBV11-2,-,TRBD2
TGCGCCAGCAGGCCTCTCGCCACGGGTGAGCAGTTCTTC,CASRPLATGEQFF,TRBJ2-1,TRBV4-1,once,-
TGCGCCAGCAGATGGAACACAGTGACCCAAGAGACCCAGTACTTC,CASRWNTVTQETQYF,TRBJ2-5,TRBV5-1,-,-
TGCGCCCGCAGCTTAGGGGGGGAGGGTCAGCCCCAGCATTTT,CARSLGGEGQPQHF,TRBJ1-5,TRBV5-1,-,-